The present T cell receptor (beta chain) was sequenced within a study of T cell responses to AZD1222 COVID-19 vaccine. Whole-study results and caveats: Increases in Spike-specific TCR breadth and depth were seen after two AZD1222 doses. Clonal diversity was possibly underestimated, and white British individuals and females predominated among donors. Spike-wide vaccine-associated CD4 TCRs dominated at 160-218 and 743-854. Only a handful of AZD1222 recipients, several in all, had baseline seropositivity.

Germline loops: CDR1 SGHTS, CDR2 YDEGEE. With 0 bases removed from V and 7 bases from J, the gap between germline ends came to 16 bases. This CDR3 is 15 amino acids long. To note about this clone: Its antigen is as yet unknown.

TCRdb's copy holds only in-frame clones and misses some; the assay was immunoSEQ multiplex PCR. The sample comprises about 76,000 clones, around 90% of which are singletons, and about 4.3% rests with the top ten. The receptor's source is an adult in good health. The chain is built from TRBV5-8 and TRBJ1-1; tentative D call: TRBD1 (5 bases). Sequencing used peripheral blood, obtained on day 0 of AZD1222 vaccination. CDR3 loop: CASSLARPGTGEAFF. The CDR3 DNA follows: TGTGCCAGCAGCTTGGCAAGGCCCGGGACCGGTGAAGCTTTCTTT.